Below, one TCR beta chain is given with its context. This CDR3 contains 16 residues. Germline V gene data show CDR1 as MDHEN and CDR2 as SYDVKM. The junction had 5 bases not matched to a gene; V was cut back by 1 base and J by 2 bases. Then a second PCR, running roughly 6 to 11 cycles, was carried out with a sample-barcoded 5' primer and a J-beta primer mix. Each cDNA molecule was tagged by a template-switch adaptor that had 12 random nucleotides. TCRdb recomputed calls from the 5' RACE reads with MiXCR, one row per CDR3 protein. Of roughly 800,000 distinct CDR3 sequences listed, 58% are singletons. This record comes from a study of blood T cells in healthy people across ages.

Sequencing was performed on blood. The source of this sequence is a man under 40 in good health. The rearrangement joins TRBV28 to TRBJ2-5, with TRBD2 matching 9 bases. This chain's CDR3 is CASSLSPSGVQETQYF. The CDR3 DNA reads TGTGCCAGCAGTTTATCTCCTAGCGGGGTACAAGAGACCCAGTACTTC.